This T cell receptor beta chain emerged from a study of blood T cell repertoires in COVID-19. This clone has just a few counts. V lost 6 bases and J 4 bases, leaving 3 bases between the germline ends. This CDR3 contains 11 residues. Germline V CDR1 and CDR2: ENHRY, SYGVKD. Libraries were prepared by immunoSEQ multiplex PCR; TCRdb keeps only in-frame clonotypes and omits some of them. The sample holds about 480,000 clones, around 87% seen once. The material sequenced was PBMCs or T cells enriched from blood (not recorded which). The chain joins TRBV10-3 to TRBJ2-2; the D is unclear. This sequence originates from a middle-aged woman who had recovered from COVID-19. The CDR3 region is CAIRSTGELFF. The CDR3 DNA is TGTGCCATCAGGAGCACCGGGGAGCTGTTTTTT.